This is a list of T cell receptor beta chains from one sample in a study of CD8 T cells in Susac syndrome. TCRdb processed the immunoSEQ multiplex PCR reads anew with MiXCR; each CDR3 protein has one entry. The sample records a few hundred thousand distinct CDR3 sequences, 95% being singletons. Sequencing was performed on CD4+ T cells from PBMCs. All receptors derive from a human donor with multiple sclerosis. Each CDR3 is given with its conserved first and last residue. The order of the fields is J gene, D gene, clone size, V gene, CDR3 DNA, CDR3 protein. D genes are given only for firm matches. Clone size, where shown, is once, few, many, or a class for clones that have expanded.

TRBJ2-2 | . | . | TRBV12-3/TRBV12-4 | TGTGCCAGCAGCCTCCTCCAGGGTAACGGGGAGCTGTTTTTT | CASSLLQGNGELFF
TRBJ1-2 | . | . | TRBV24-1 | TGTGCCACCAGTGACCAGGACAGAGACTATGGCTACACCTTC | CATSDQDRDYGYTF
TRBJ2-7 | . | . | TRBV29-1 | TGCAGCGTTGGGTGGGGCCTCTACGAGCAGTACTTC | CSVGWGLYEQYF
TRBJ2-5 | . | . | TRBV9 | TGTGCCAGCAGCGCACGAGGTTCTCAAGAGACCCAGTACTTC | CASSARGSQETQYF
TRBJ2-3 | . | . | TRBV12-3/TRBV12-4 | TGTGCCAGCAGTTTAGACGGGAGCACAGATACGCAGTATTTT | CASSLDGSTDTQYF
TRBJ2-2 | TRBD1 | . | TRBV29-1 | TGCAGCGGGACAGGGGGCGCCTCTAACACCGGGGAGCTGTTTTTT | CSGTGGASNTGELFF
TRBJ2-3 | . | once | TRBV12-3/TRBV12-4 | TGTGCCAGCAGTCCATGGACGGGAAGACCCACAGATACGCAGTATTTT | CASSPWTGRPTDTQYF
TRBJ2-5 | . | . | TRBV2 | TGTGCCAGCAGGGTGGGGTACCAAGAGACCCAGTACTTC | CASRVGYQETQYF
TRBJ1-1 | . | . | TRBV19 | TGTGCCAGCCGGATGGGGGGCGTGGGGAACACTGAAGCTTTCTTT | CASRMGGVGNTEAFF
TRBJ2-7 | TRBD2 | . | TRBV27 | TGTGCCAGCAGTACCCGGTTAGGTTGGCGGGGGAGCTCCTACGAGCAGTACTTC | CASSTRLGWRGSSYEQYF
TRBJ2-3 | . | . | TRBV29-1 | TGCAGCGGTAAGCCGGGACTCACAGATACGCAGTATTTT | CSGKPGLTDTQYF
TRBJ1-1 | . | . | TRBV25-1 | TGTGCCAGCACAGGGCGGTCCACTGAAGCTTTCTTT | CASTGRSTEAFF
TRBJ1-5 | TRBD1 | . | TRBV12-5 | TGTGCTAGTGGGGGACAGGGTAATCAGCCCCAGCATTTT | CASGGQGNQPQHF
TRBJ2-5 | TRBD2 | . | TRBV27 | TGTGCCAGCAGTTTGTGGCCGGGACTACAAGAGACCCAGTACTTC | CASSLWPGLQETQYF
TRBJ2-7 | . | . | TRBV29-1 | TGCAGCGTTGCTGTCGGGATCCCATACGAGCAGTACTTC | CSVAVGIPYEQYF
TRBJ2-6 | TRBD1 | . | TRBV15 | TGTGCCACCAGCAGTCACAGGGGGCCTGGGGCCAACGTCCTGACTTTC | CATSSHRGPGANVLTF
TRBJ1-2 | TRBD1 | . | TRBV5-1 | TGCGCCAGCAGGACTTCCGGGACAGGGATTAACTATGGCTACACCTTC | CASRTSGTGINYGYTF
TRBJ1-1 | . | . | TRBV12-3/TRBV12-4 | TGTGCCAGCAGTTTATCAGGCGGGACCACTGAAGCTTTCTTT | CASSLSGGTTEAFF
TRBJ2-6 | . | . | TRBV27 | TGTGCCAGCAGCCGGCACTCTGGGGCCAACGTCCTGACTTTC | CASSRHSGANVLTF
TRBJ1-1 | TRBD1 | . | TRBV29-1 | TGCAGCGTCGGACAGGAAGGGACTGAAGCTTTCTTT | CSVGQEGTEAFF
TRBJ2-5 | . | . | TRBV5-1 | TGCGCCAGCAGCTTGGCAGGGGCCGAGACCCAGTACTTC | CASSLAGAETQYF
TRBJ1-5 | TRBD1 | . | TRBV2 | TGTGCCAGCATTCAGGACAGGGTACGGAATCAGCCCCAGCATTTT | CASIQDRVRNQPQHF
TRBJ2-5 | . | . | TRBV24-1 | TGTGCCACCAGTTCCAGACCAGGCGGGACCCAGTACTTC | CATSSRPGGTQYF
TRBJ2-5 | . | . | TRBV27 | TGTGCCAGCAGTATCCGGTACCAAGAGACCCAGTACTTC | CASSIRYQETQYF
TRBJ2-5 | . | . | TRBV3-1 | TGTGCCAGCAGCCAAGACCCAGCAGGGTCCCAAGAGACCCAGTACTTC | CASSQDPAGSQETQYF
TRBJ2-3 | TRBD2 | . | TRBV11-1 | TGTGCCAGCAGCCCTGGACTAGCGGGGGGCCGGAGCACAGATACGCAGTATTTT | CASSPGLAGGRSTDTQYF
TRBJ1-5 | TRBD1 | . | TRBV20-1 | TGCAGTGCTATTAGACAGGGTGGGCAGCCCCAGCATTTT | CSAIRQGGQPQHF
TRBJ1-6 | . | once | TRBV9 | TGTGCCAGCAGCGCGGCGGGACGGGGGAATTCACCCCTCCACTTT | CASSAAGRGNSPLHF
TRBJ2-7 | TRBD2 | . | TRBV7-7 | TGTGCTAGCAGCACGGAGGGGGTACTAGCGGACGATTCCTACGAGCAGTACTTC | CASSTEGVLADDSYEQYF
TRBJ2-7 | . | . | TRBV1 | TGCACCAGCCCTGTTATGCTCGAGCAGTACTTC | CTSPVMLEQYF
TRBJ1-1 | . | few | TRBV28 | TGTGCCAGCAGTACCTTGAACACTGAAGCTTTCTTT | CASSTLNTEAFF
TRBJ1-2 | . | . | TRBV7-8 | TGTGCCAGCAGCGCCCGGGACACCTTAGAGAATGGCTACACCTTC | CASSARDTLENGYTF
TRBJ2-7 | . | . | TRBV20-1 | TGCAGTGCTAGCCCCCGGGACGAGCAGTACTTC | CSASPRDEQYF
TRBJ2-1 | . | . | TRBV9 | TGTGCCAGCGCACGAGGGAGCTCCTACAATGAGCAGTTCTTC | CASARGSSYNEQFF
TRBJ2-7 | TRBD1 | . | TRBV9 | TGTGCCAGCAGCGTCGGACAGGGGCCCTCCTACGAGCAGTACTTC | CASSVGQGPSYEQYF
TRBJ2-7 | TRBD1 | few | TRBV30 | TGTGCCTGGAGTGGGACAGGAAACGAGCAGTACTTC | CAWSGTGNEQYF
TRBJ2-7 | . | . | TRBV20-1 | TGCAGTGCTTCCCGGGGAACGGGAGCCCGCTACGAGCAGTACTTC | CSASRGTGARYEQYF
TRBJ2-7 | . | . | TRBV6-5 | TGTGCCAGCAGTTACTCAAGGGACTCCCTCCACGAGCAGTACTTC | CASSYSRDSLHEQYF
TRBJ2-3 | . | . | TRBV20-1 | TGCAGTGCTAGAATAGTAGATACGCAGTATTTT | CSARIVDTQYF
TRBJ2-7 | . | . | TRBV29-1 | TGCAGCGTTGGTGGGGGGATGGGCTCCTACGAGCAGTACTTC | CSVGGGMGSYEQYF
TRBJ2-3 | TRBD2 | . | TRBV30 | TGTGCCTGGAAACTAGCGGGAGGGTTAGATACGCAGTATTTT | CAWKLAGGLDTQYF
TRBJ1-5 | TRBD1 | . | TRBV30 | TGTGCCTGGAGTGTAGGACAGGGGGGTCAGCCCCAGCATTTT | CAWSVGQGGQPQHF
TRBJ2-5 | . | few | TRBV5-4 | TGTGCCAGCAGCGTTGACAGGACGCGAGAGACCCAGTACTTC | CASSVDRTRETQYF
TRBJ1-5 | . | . | TRBV28 | TGTGCCAGCCTGCGAGGGGGGAATCAGCCCCAGCATTTT | CASLRGGNQPQHF
TRBJ2-5 | . | . | TRBV20-1 | TGCAGTGCTAGGAGCAGGGGGTGGGCTAGCGGAAAAGAGACCCAGTACTTC | CSARSRGWASGKETQYF
TRBJ1-2 | TRBD1 | . | TRBV3-1 | TGTGCCAGCAGCCAGGAGACAGGGATATATGGCTACACCTTC | CASSQETGIYGYTF
TRBJ2-1 | . | . | TRBV9 | TGTGCCAGCAGCGTAGAGGGGATAACTGAGCAGTTCTTC | CASSVEGITEQFF
TRBJ1-1 | . | . | TRBV3-1 | TGTGCCAGCAGTGGGACGCCGAACACTGAAGCTTTCTTT | CASSGTPNTEAFF
TRBJ2-1 | TRBD1 | . | TRBV27 | TGTGCCAGCCGCCCAGGAACCGGGACAGGGCTTAGCAATGAGCAGTTCTTC | CASRPGTGTGLSNEQFF
TRBJ1-6 | . | . | TRBV29-1 | TGCAGCGTTGAAACCGGGGGTGGCCTCCACTTT | CSVETGGGLHF
TRBJ1-4 | . | . | TRBV30 | TGTGCCTGGAGTGTCGCAGGGAGCCGTGAAAAACTGTTTTTT | CAWSVAGSREKLFF
TRBJ2-1 | . | . | TRBV15 | TGTGCCACCAGCAGACGTCCCTCCGATGAGCAGTTCTTC | CATSRRPSDEQFF
TRBJ1-1 | . | . | TRBV3-1 | TGTGCCAGCAGCCCTCCGGGGAGGGCTGAAGCTTTCTTT | CASSPPGRAEAFF
TRBJ2-7 | . | . | TRBV18 | TGTGCCAGCTCACCGGACATCTTCCACGAGCAGTACTTC | CASSPDIFHEQYF
TRBJ2-1 | TRBD2 | . | TRBV6-6 | TGTGCCAGCAGACTAGCGGAGTACAATGAGCAGTTCTTC | CASRLAEYNEQFF
TRBJ1-2 | TRBD1 | once | TRBV27 | TGTGCCAGCAGAAAGGACAGGGACTATGGCTACACCTTC | CASRKDRDYGYTF
TRBJ2-1 | . | . | TRBV9 | TGTGCCAGCAGCGTAGCCCTCTTGGGGTACAATGAGCAGTTCTTC | CASSVALLGYNEQFF
TRBJ1-2 | . | . | TRBV18 | TGTGCCAGCTCGGCCGGGGCCCAGGAATCCGGATATGGCTACACCTTC | CASSAGAQESGYGYTF
TRBJ2-7 | TRBD1 | once | TRBV20-1 | TGCAGTGCTGTAAGGACAGGGGTCTCCTACGAGCAGTACTTC | CSAVRTGVSYEQYF
TRBJ1-1 | . | . | TRBV29-1 | TGCAGCGCCCGCAGCCAACAAGACACTGAAGCTTTCTTT | CSARSQQDTEAFF